This TCR beta chain is drawn from a study of T cells in localized non-small cell lung cancer. Assay: immunoSEQ multiplex PCR; the TCRdb copy retains only in-frame clones and omits some. The sample holds over a thousand clones, approximately 20% seen once. This clone has only a few counts. CDR3 length: 16 amino acids. Germline V gene sequence: CDR1 MNHNS, CDR2 SASEGT. V lost 0 bases to trimming and J lost 7 bases, with 18 bases between them. The rearrangement links TRBV6-1 to TRBJ1-2; the D is unclear. The clonotype was recovered from a female donor over 55 with stage I lung adenocarcinoma. The sequencing used normal lung tissue next to the tumor, collected before any cancer treatment. CDR3 amino acids: CASSEARGLSSGGYTF. The CDR3 DNA reads as TGTGCCAGCAGTGAAGCGAGAGGGTTAAGTAGTGGTGGCTACACCTTC.